These 7 T cell receptor beta chains share one sample of origin, sequenced in a study of CD8+ T cells in alopecia areata. Investigators isolated RNA and reverse transcribed it into cDNA to act as the sequencing template. The protocol was immunoSEQ multiplex PCR, while the TCRdb copy is restricted to in-frame clones and leaves out a portion. Of roughly 280,000 clones listed, 60% are singletons. Noted treatment: oral pan-JAK inhibitor, 5-10 mg twice daily. This sample comprised CD4+ T cells sorted from blood, obtained at week 52, from a patient treated with tofacitinib. The receptors were sampled from a human donor with alopecia areata.

In this sample, this clone turned up once. The chain is built from TRBV7-2 and TRBJ1-2; no firm D call. Germline V gives CDR1 SGHTA, CDR2 FQGNSA. Trimming left V 3 bases short and J 10 bases short, with 9 bases between. The CDR3 runs to 11 residues. In DNA form, the CDR3 reads TGTGCCAGCAGCTTTGAGAGGGACTACACCTTC. Translated, it gives CASSFERDYTF.

This clone was observed a few times. The J gene is TRBJ2-1, the V gene TRBV4-3, with 7 bases fitting TRBD2. Germline V gene lookup returns CDR1 LGHNA and CDR2 YSLEER. CDR3 length equals 15 residues. V was clipped by 0 bases and J by 7 bases; unmatched bases: 6. CDR3 DNA: TGCGCCAGCAGCCAAGAAGGGCAGGGAGGGAATGAGCAGTTCTTC. Protein sequence: CASSQEGQGGNEQFF.

CDR3 in amino acids: CASSATWGDSPLHF. In DNA form, the CDR3 reads TGTGCCAGCAGCGCCACTTGGGGAGACTCACCCCTCCACTTT. The chain joins TRBV9 to TRBJ1-6; D unresolved. The CDR3 is 14 residues long. Germline lookup yields CDR1 SGDLS and CDR2 YYNGEE. V was trimmed by 3 bases and J by 10 bases, leaving 14 bases between them.

The J gene is TRBJ2-3, the V gene TRBV5-1; D unresolved. The CDR3 totals 14 residues. In germline, CDR1 is SGHRS, CDR2 YFSETQ. V gave up 4 bases and J gave up 0 bases, with 9 bases separating them. The CDR3 DNA sequence: TGCGCCAGCAGCCCACGGCTAAGCACAGATACGCAGTATTTT. Amino acids: CASSPRLSTDTQYF.

This clone showed up just a few times. The rearrangement joins TRBV5-6 to TRBJ2-7, with a weak D call TRBD1 (5 bases). V was cut by 0 bases and J by 2 bases, with 12 bases left in between. Germline V lookup: CDR1 SGHDT, CDR2 YYEEEE. The CDR3 is made up of 15 amino acids. CDR3 amino acids: CASSLGTPTPYEQYF. CDR3 DNA: TGTGCCAGCAGCTTGGGGACACCAACACCCTACGAGCAGTACTTC.

The V and J genes are TRBV30 and TRBJ2-3, with a possible D match to TRBD2 (6 bases). The CDR3 length is 13 residues. V was pared by 5 bases and J by 1 base, with 10 bases between. Germline CDR1 is GTSNPN and CDR2 is SVGIG (reference sequence). CDR3 residues: CAWATGGTDTQYF. The CDR3 DNA reads TGTGCCTGGGCAACGGGGGGCACAGATACGCAGTATTTT.

V and J are TRBV6-1 and TRBJ1-2; unclear D gene. V lost 1 base, J lost 7 bases, and 4 bases lay in between. The germline V gene has CDR1 MNHNS and CDR2 SASEGT. CDR3 length equals 11 residues. The CDR3 DNA sequence: TGTGCCAGCAGTGAAGGGAGTGGCTACACCTTC. Its translation: CASSEGSGYTF.